This T cell receptor beta chain was retrieved from a study of regulatory T cells in long-lasting Graves disease. In the case of this clonotype: Its specificity is not known.

Researchers made TCR beta libraries by using iRepertoire HTBI primers and running Arm-PCR on CDR3 regions. One entry per CDR3 protein, called by TCRdb with MiXCR from the multiplex PCR reads. The sample holds 350,000 to 550,000 distinct CDR3 sequences, under 15% seen once. Germline trimming cut 4 bases from V and 3 bases from J; bases unmatched to any gene: 6. The V gene's germline CDR1 is SGHRS and CDR2 YFSETQ. The CDR3 length is 14 residues. The time point: newly diagnosed GD, antithyroid drugs for less than 3 months. PBMC-extracted RNA yielded the TCR library. Findings and limits, study-wide: Lower TCR diversity characterized persistent Graves' patients relative to newly diagnosed patients.

These data were also filed under a second study, of T cells in Graves' hyperthyroidism and ophthalmopathy. That source reports: HTBI primers were the set used in a first-round RT-PCR of the TCR CDR3.

The clonotype originates from a woman aged 25 to 39 with Graves disease. The source was peripheral blood mononuclear cells (PBMCs), collected at new diagnosis, from a patient treated with antithyroid drugs. The V gene is TRBV5-1, the J gene TRBJ2-5; 7 bases line up with TRBD2. The CDR3 is CASSQGTTKETQYF. As DNA, the CDR3 is TGCGCCAGCAGCCAAGGGACTACCAAAGAGACCCAGTACTTC.